Presented here are 27 T cell receptor beta chains from one specimen sequenced in a study of T cells expressing NK-cell markers. TCRdb reprocessed the 5' RACE reads; each CDR3 protein has one entry and no DNA is given. The sample totals about 460,000 distinct CDR3 sequences. Sequences were obtained from blood T cells: a sorted CD56 or NKG2C T cell subset, CD4+ or CD8+ T cells, or bulk PBMC T cells (not recorded which). The receptor source for this set is a woman in her fifties or sixties in good health.

The gene calls are TRBV4-1 and TRBJ2-7; the TCRdb call, TRBD1, lacks DNA for checking. The CDR3 length is 16 residues. Germline V CDR1 and CDR2: MGHRA, YSYEKL. The CDR3 here is CASSPIEGRKAYEQYF.

The V gene is TRBV20-1, the J gene TRBJ1-1. Germline V gene lookup returns CDR1 DFQATT and CDR2 SNEGSKA (reference sequence). The CDR3 contains 15 residues. CDR3 protein: CSARPLRWGNTEAFF.

The V gene is TRBV11-2, the J gene TRBJ1-1. The CDR3 totals 14 residues. Germline V gene sequence: CDR1 SGHAT, CDR2 FQNNGV. CDR3 residues: CASSFSESNTEAFF.

The chain carries TRBV7-3 and TRBJ2-1; TCRdb's D gene call, TRBD2, goes unchecked for lack of DNA. Germline CDR1 and CDR2: SGHTA and FQGTGA. The CDR3 is made up of 13 amino acids. The CDR3 region is CASSWDFGNEQFF. The entire variable domain, with the rest obtained from reference TRBV7-3 and TRBJ2-1, is as follows: GAGVSQTPSNKVTEKGKYVELRCDPISGHTALYWYRQSLGQGPEFLIYFQGTGAADDSGLPNDRFFAVRPEGSVSTLKIQRTERGDSAVYLCASSWDFGNEQFFGPGTRLTVL.

The CDR3 region is CASSAGQGFYEQYF. The chain links TRBV5-1 to TRBJ2-7. CDR3 length: 14 amino acids. Germline V gene lookup returns CDR1 SGHRS and CDR2 YFSETQ.

The rearrangement links TRBV18 to TRBJ1-3. Germline CDR1 and CDR2: KGHSH and LQKENI. This CDR3 spans 16 amino acids. CDR3 amino acids: CASSPPFSLIGNTIYF. The full variable domain, with the rest looked up from reference TRBV18 and TRBJ1-3, is NAGVMQNPRHLVRRRGQEARLRCSPMKGHSHVYWYRQLPEEGLKFMVYLQKENIIDESGMPKERFSAEFPKEGPSILRIQQVVRGDSAAYFCASSPPFSLIGNTIYFGEGSWLTVV.

V is TRBV3-1 and J is TRBJ2-1; absent DNA, TCRdb's TRBD2 call cannot be checked. Germline V CDR1 and CDR2: LGHDT, YNNKEL (reference sequence). This CDR3 has 16 residues. This CDR3 reads CASSNAGTSVNNEQFF.

The chain combines TRBV12-3 or TRBV12-4 with TRBJ2-5; TCRdb lists TRBD2, though no DNA is available to test this call. The CDR3 has 11 amino acids. This chain's CDR3 is CASGPGLVGDF.

The chain recombines TRBV7-9 with TRBJ2-1; the D gene TCRdb calls, TRBD1, cannot be checked with no DNA. The V gene's germline CDR1 is SEHNR and CDR2 FQNEAQ (reference sequence). The CDR3 consists of 17 residues. CDR3 sequence: CASSINLGQFSYNEQFF.

The rearrangement links TRBV29-1 to TRBJ1-1. The CDR3 is 16 residues long. Germline CDR1 and CDR2: SQVTM and ANQGSEA. CDR3 sequence: CSVEDFSGHSGAEAFF.

This rearrangement joins TRBV18 to TRBJ2-1; the D call from TCRdb, TRBD1, cannot be confirmed without DNA. Germline CDR1 KGHSH, CDR2 LQKENI. The CDR3 is 16 amino acids. CDR3 sequence: CASSSAPGTVFNEQFF.

The J gene is TRBJ2-1, the V gene TRBV4-1; as DNA is missing, the TRBD2 call by TCRdb cannot be tested. CDR3 length equals 16 residues. Germline CDR1 reads MGHRA; CDR2 reads YSYEKL. This CDR3 reads CASSQVAASGINEQFF.

The J gene is TRBJ2-7, the V gene TRBV5-4; TCRdb's D call, TRBD2, is unchecked because there is no DNA. The CDR3 is 14 residues long. In germline, CDR1 is SGHNT, CDR2 YYREEE (reference sequence). This CDR3 is CASSLGLSSYEQYF.

The chain links TRBV12-3 or TRBV12-4 to TRBJ1-1; TCRdb's assignment of TRBD1 cannot be checked, as there is no DNA. This CDR3 contains 13 residues. CDR3 protein: CASRGTGLTEAFF.

The rearrangement joins TRBV2 to TRBJ2-7; TCRdb calls TRBD1, which cannot be checked without DNA. From germline, CDR1 is SNHLY and CDR2 FYNNEI. CDR3 length: 14 amino acids. CDR3 amino acids: CASSNWDRGGEQYF.

This chain uses TRBV12-3 or TRBV12-4 with TRBJ2-2; checking the TCRdb D call of TRBD2 is not possible without DNA. The CDR3 extends over 15 amino acids. This chain's CDR3 is CASSRTSGGTGELFF.

The chain employs TRBV5-1 and TRBJ1-5. CDR3 length equals 14 residues. Germline assignment: CDR1 SGHRS and CDR2 YFSETQ. The CDR3 spells CASSLAEFGQPQHF. Together with reference TRBV5-1 and TRBJ1-5, the CDR3 gives the full variable domain: KAGVTQTPRYLIKTRGQQVTLSCSPISGHRSVSWYQQTPGQGLQFLFEYFSETQRNKGNFPGRFSGRQFSNSRSEMNVSTLELGDSALYLCASSLAEFGQPQHFGDGTRLSIL.

The rearrangement uses TRBV20-1 and TRBJ2-1; TCRdb's D call of TRBD2 is untestable without DNA. This CDR3 has 12 amino acids. Per germline, CDR1 DFQATT and CDR2 SNEGSKA (reference sequence). CDR3 sequence reads: CSALVPGNEQFF.

This CDR3 reads CASSPGQVAYNEQFF. The rearrangement joins TRBV7-9 to TRBJ2-1; without DNA, the TCRdb call of TRBD1 cannot be checked. CDR1 is SEHNR, CDR2 FQNEAQ, per germline (reference sequence). The CDR3 is 15 amino acids.

This chain connects TRBV6-1 to TRBJ2-1; absent DNA, TCRdb's TRBD2 call cannot be checked. The CDR3 has 13 amino acids. Germline V gene data show CDR1 as MNHNS and CDR2 as SASEGT. The CDR3 here is CASLGLAKGEQFF.

The rearrangement joins TRBV18 to TRBJ1-1. Germline V gene lookup returns CDR1 KGHSH and CDR2 LQKENI. This CDR3 is built from 16 residues. The CDR3 here is CASSPGWVQLNTEAFF.

The CDR3 here is CASSQSAGEKLFF. The chain has TRBV7-9 and TRBJ1-4. Germline V CDR1 and CDR2: SEHNR, FQNEAQ (reference sequence). The CDR3 totals 13 residues.

The chain uses TRBV10-3 and TRBJ2-4; TCRdb indicates TRBD2, and absent DNA this call remains unverified. The CDR3 is made up of 14 amino acids. The V gene's germline CDR1 is ENHRY and CDR2 SYGVKD. The CDR3 loop reads CATGEGRAKNIQYF.

The CDR3: CASGPAGGTDTQYF. The J gene is TRBJ2-3, the V gene TRBV7-9; TCRdb proposes TRBD2, but this gene call is untestable without DNA. The CDR3 covers 14 residues. Germline V gene data show CDR1 as SEHNR and CDR2 as FQNEAQ (reference sequence).

This chain links TRBV19 with TRBJ2-1; TCRdb selects TRBD1, and the lack of DNA leaves this call unchecked. The CDR3 is made up of 14 amino acids. Germline lookup yields CDR1 LNHDA and CDR2 SQIVND (reference sequence). This CDR3 is CASRGDLNYNEQFF.

V usage is TRBV28 and J usage is TRBJ1-2; checking the TCRdb D call of TRBD1 is not possible without DNA. From germline, CDR1 is MDHEN and CDR2 SYDVKM. The CDR3 is 14 residues long. The CDR3: CASSLLPPVYGYTF.

V and J are TRBV28 and TRBJ1-4. The length of the CDR3 is 14 residues. Per germline, CDR1 MDHEN and CDR2 SYDVKM. The CDR3 protein is CASSLVSGAEKLFF. Together with reference TRBV28 and TRBJ1-4, the CDR3 gives the full variable domain: DVKVTQSSRYLVKRTGEKVFLECVQDMDHENMFWYRQDPGLGLRLIYFSYDVKMKEKGDIPEGYSVSREKKERFSLILESASTNQTSMYLCASSLVSGAEKLFFGSGTQLSVL.